This TCR beta chain is from a study of regulatory T cells in long-lasting Graves disease. As for the study in general: With positive TSH receptor antibodies and over 5 years of antithyroid drugs, Graves' disease was considered persistent.

This clonotype was found many times. The antigen is undetermined. The V and J ends lost 6 bases and 6 bases respectively, with 14 bases between them. This CDR3 spans 13 amino acids. Germline values: CDR1 MDHEN, CDR2 SYDVKM. Time point: persistent/refractory GD, antithyroid drugs over 5 years with positive TRAb. Extracted PBMC RNA gave rise to the TCR library. Patients were enrolled at an endocrinology department in Xi'an, China. Whole-study results and caveats: The analysis examined peripheral blood only and excluded thyroid tissue.

Researchers made TCR beta libraries by using iRepertoire HTBI primers and running Arm-PCR on CDR3 regions. Original methodology: Analysis of the samples identified around 60 TRBV and 14 TRBJ segments. A single record per CDR3 protein comes from TCRdb applying MiXCR to the multiplex PCR reads. The V and J calls were not made by the authors but by TCRdb's processing. The sample shows around 500,000 distinct CDR3 sequences, about a fifth of them seen only once. Source: peripheral blood mononuclear cells (PBMCs), taken when the disease was refractory, from a patient treated with antithyroid drugs. This TCR was recovered from a female donor with Graves disease. The genes are TRBV28 and TRBJ1-1; D uncertain. The CDR3 region has the DNA TGTGCCAGCAGCCCCCCCGGTGAGCCTGAAGCTTTCTTT. Translation: CASSPPGEPEAFF.